The clone carrying this TCR beta chain has more than one count but fewer than ten. The antigen is not known. The V end lost 4 bases, the J end lost 6 bases, and 7 bases lay between the germline ends. The CDR3 length is 10 residues. Per germline, CDR1 SQVTM and CDR2 ANQGSEA. The sample comes from a study of CD8+ T cells in alopecia areata. Study in general: Twice a day, 5 to 10 mg of oral tofacitinib was administered to treated patients. Tofacitinib therapy took 6 to 18 months; 6 months off drug came after.

Study observations and caveats: The study found higher clonality in lesional than normal scalp, especially in alopecia totalis/universalis. Scalp samples also yield sequences from resident alphabeta T cells of normal skin.

Once RNA had been extracted, it was reverse transcribed into cDNA to act as the sequencing template. TCRdb's table, derived via immunoSEQ multiplex PCR, lists solely in-frame clones and lacks some. This sample yields about 150,000 clones, of which around 47% are seen a single time; about 6.4% belongs to the top ten. The sample comprised CD4+ T cells sorted from blood. This TCR came from a human donor with alopecia areata. The V and J genes are TRBV29-1 and TRBJ2-7, with no clear D. Here the CDR3 reads CSVAGREQYF. Here the CDR3 DNA reads TGCAGCGTTGCGGGCCGCGAGCAGTACTTC.